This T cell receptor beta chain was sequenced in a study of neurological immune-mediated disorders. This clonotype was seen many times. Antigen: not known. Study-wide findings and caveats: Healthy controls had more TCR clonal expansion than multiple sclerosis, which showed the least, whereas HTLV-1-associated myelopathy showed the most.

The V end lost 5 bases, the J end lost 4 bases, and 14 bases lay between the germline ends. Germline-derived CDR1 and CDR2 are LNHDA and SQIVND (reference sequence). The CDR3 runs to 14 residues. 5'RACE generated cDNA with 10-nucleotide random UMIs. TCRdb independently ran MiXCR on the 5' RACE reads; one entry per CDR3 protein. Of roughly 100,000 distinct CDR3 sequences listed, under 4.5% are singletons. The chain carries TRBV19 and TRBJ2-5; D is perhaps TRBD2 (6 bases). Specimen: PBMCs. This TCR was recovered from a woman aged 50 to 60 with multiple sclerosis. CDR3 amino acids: CASSAGRSRETQYF. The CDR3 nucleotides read TGTGCCAGTAGTGCGGGACGATCTCGAGAGACCCAGTACTTC.